The clone carrying this T cell receptor beta chain was picked up a small number of times. Its antigen remains unidentified. As to time point: patch test 1, 2 weeks after DPC sensitization. Sample treatment: therapeutic diphenylcyclopropenone sensitization with weekly scalp DPC. Germline V gene lookup returns CDR1 MDHEN and CDR2 SYDVKM. V was pared by 4 bases and J by 2 bases, with 8 bases between. This CDR3 comprises 14 residues. TCRdb ran MiXCR on the RACE reads and lists one entry per CDR3 protein. Altogether a few hundred thousand distinct CDR3 sequences are present, approximately 4.4% being singletons, with the ten largest covering under 3%. The sample comes from a study of human T cells and chemical hapten exposure. Points from the study as a whole: The immune response of these alopecia patients might not match healthy individuals'.

The chain combines TRBV28 with TRBJ2-2; D gene ambiguous. This receptor was taken from a woman aged 50 to 60 with alopecia areata. Some clones in this sample may be carry-over from other donors' samples. The sample consisted of whole blood, taken in connection with sensitization to the hapten diphenylcyclopropenone (DPC). CDR3 residues: CASSYYRNTGELFF. As DNA, the CDR3 is TGTGCCAGCAGTTACTACCGAAACACCGGGGAGCTGTTTTTT.